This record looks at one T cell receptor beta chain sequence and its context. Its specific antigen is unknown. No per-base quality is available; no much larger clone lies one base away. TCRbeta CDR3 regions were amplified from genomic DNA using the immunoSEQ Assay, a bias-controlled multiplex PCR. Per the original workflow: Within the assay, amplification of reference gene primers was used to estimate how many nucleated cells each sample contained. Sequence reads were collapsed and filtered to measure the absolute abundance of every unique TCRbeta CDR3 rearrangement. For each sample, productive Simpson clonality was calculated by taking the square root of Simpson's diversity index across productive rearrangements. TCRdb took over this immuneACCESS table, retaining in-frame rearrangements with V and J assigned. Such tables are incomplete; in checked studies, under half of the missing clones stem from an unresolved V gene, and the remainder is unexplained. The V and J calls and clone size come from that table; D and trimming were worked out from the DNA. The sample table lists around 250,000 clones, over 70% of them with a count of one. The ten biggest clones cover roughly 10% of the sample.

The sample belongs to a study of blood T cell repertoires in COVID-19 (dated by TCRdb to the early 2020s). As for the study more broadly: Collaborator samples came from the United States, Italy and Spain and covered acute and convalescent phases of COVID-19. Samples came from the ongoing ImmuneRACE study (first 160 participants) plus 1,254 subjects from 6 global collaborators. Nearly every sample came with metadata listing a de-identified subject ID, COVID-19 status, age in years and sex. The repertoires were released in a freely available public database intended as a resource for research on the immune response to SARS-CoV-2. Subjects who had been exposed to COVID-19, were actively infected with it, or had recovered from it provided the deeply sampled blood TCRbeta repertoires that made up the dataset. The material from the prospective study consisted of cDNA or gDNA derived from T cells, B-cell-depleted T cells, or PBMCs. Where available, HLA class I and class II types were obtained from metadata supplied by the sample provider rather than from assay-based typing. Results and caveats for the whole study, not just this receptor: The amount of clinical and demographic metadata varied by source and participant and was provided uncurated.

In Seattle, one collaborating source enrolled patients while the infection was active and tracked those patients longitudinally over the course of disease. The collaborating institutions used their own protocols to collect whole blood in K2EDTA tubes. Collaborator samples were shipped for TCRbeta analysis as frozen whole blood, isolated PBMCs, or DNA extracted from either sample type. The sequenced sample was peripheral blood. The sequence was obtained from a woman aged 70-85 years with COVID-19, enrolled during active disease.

The DNA sequence follows: TGTGCCAGCAGTAGGGAGGCTGAAGCTTTCTTT. Its protein is CASSREAEAFF. The chain uses TRBV6-5 and TRBJ1-1; no D segment can be confidently identified. V is reduced by 5 bases and J by 6 bases, leaving a spacing of 7 bases between them. There are 11 amino acids in the CDR3, from cysteine to phenylalanine inclusive. The DNA shown is the 33-base CDR3, in frame from base 1. The germline V gene sets CDR1 to MNHEY and CDR2 to SVGAGI.